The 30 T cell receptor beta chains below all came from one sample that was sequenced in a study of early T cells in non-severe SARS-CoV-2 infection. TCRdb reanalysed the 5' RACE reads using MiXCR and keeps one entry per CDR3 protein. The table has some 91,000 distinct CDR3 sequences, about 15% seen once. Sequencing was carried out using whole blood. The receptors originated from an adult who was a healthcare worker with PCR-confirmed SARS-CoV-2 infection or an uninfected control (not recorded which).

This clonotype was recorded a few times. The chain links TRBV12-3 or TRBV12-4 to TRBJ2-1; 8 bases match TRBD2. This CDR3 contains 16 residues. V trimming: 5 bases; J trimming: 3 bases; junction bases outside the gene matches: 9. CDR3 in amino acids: CASSVTSGLDYNEQFF. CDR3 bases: TGTGCCAGCAGTGTCACTAGCGGTTTAGACTACAATGAGCAGTTCTTC.

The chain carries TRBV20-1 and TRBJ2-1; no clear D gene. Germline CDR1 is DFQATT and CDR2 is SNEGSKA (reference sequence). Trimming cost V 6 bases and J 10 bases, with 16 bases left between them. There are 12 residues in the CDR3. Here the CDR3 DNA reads TGCAGTGCGGTGATGGCCCTCAGGGAGCAGTTCTTC. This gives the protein CSAVMALREQFF.

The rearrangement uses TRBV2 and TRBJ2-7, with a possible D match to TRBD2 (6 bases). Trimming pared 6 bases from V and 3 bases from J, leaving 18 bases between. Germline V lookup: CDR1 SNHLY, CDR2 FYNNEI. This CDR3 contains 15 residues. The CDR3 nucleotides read TGTGCCAGCAGGATACTAGCTACAGTAGACTACGAGCAGTACTTC. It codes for CASRILATVDYEQYF.

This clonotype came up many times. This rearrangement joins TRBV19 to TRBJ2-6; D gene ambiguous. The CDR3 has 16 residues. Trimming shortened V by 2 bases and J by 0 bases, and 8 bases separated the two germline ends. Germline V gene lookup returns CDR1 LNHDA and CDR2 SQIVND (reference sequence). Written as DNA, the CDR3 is TGTGCCAGTAGTATACAAGGTGGCTCTGGGGCCAACGTCCTGACTTTC. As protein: CASSIQGGSGANVLTF.

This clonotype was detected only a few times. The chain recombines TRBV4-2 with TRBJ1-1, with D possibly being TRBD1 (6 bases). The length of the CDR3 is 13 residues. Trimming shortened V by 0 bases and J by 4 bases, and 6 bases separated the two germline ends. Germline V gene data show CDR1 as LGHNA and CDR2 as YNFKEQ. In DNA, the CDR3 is TGTGCCAGCAGCCAAGACAGGGGCACTGAAGCTTTCTTT. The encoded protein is CASSQDRGTEAFF.

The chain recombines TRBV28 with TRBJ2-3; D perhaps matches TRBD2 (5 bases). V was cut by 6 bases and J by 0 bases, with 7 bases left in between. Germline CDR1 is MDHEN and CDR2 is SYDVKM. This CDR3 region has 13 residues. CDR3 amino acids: CASRGGSTDTQYF. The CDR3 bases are TGTGCCAGCAGAGGCGGGAGCACAGATACGCAGTATTTT.

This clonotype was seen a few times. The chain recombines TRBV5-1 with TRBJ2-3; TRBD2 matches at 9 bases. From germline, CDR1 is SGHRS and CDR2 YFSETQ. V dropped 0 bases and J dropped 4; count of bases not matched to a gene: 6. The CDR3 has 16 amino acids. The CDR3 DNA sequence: TGCGCCAGCAGCTTGGAACTAGCGGGTACGGCAGATACGCAGTATTTT. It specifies CASSLELAGTADTQYF.

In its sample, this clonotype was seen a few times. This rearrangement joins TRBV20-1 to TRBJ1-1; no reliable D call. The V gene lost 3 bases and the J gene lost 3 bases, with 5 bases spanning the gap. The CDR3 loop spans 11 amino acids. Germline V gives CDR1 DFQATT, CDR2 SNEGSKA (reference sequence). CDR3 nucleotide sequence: TGCAGTGCTAGGGAGGACACTGAAGCTTTCTTT. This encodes CSAREDTEAFF.

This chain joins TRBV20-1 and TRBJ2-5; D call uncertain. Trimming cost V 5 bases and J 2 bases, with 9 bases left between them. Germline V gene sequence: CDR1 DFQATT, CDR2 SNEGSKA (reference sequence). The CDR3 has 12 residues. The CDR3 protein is CSARETQETQYF. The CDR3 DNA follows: TGCAGTGCTCGCGAAACACAAGAGACCCAGTACTTC.

DNA for the CDR3: TGTGCCAGCAGCGGAAGAGGGGGGACAACTAATGAAAAACTGTTTTTT. Protein product: CASSGRGGTTNEKLFF. The chain combines TRBV12-3 or TRBV12-4 with TRBJ1-4; D might be TRBD1 (6 bases). V lost 6 bases and J lost 0, with 14 bases in between. This CDR3 is built from 16 residues.

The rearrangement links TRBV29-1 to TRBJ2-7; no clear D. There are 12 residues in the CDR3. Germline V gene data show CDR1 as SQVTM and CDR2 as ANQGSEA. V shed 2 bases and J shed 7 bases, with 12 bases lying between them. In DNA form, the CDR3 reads TGCAGCGTTGAATTGTTCTCTAAGGAGCAGTACTTC. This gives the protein CSVELFSKEQYF.

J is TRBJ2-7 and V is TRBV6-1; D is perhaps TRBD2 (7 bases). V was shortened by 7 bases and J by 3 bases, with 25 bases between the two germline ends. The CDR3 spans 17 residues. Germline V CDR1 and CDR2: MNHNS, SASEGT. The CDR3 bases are TGTGCCAGCACCTTCTCTCTCAGCGGGGCAGGGGACTACGAGCAGTACTTC. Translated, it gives CASTFSLSGAGDYEQYF.

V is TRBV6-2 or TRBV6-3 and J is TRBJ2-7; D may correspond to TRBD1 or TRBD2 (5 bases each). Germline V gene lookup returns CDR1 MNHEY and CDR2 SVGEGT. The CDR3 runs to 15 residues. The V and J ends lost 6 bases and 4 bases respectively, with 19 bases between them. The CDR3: CASSPLPGPRYEQYF. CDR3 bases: TGTGCCAGCAGCCCCCTCCCGGGACCCCGATACGAGCAGTACTTC.

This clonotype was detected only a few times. CDR3 DNA sequence: TGTGCCAGCGGACAGGGGCCCTATGGCTACACCTTC. This gives the protein CASGQGPYGYTF. The J gene is TRBJ1-2, the V gene TRBV2, with 9 bases identical to TRBD1. The CDR3 loop spans 12 amino acids. The trim removed 8 bases at V and 4 bases at J, leaving 2 bases unmatched. Looked up from germline, CDR1 is SNHLY and CDR2 is FYNNEI.

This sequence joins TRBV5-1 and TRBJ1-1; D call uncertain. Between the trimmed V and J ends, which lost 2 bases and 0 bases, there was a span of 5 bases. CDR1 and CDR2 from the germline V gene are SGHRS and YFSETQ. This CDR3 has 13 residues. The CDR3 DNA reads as TGCGCCAGCAGCTTACAGTTGAACACTGAAGCTTTCTTT. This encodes CASSLQLNTEAFF.

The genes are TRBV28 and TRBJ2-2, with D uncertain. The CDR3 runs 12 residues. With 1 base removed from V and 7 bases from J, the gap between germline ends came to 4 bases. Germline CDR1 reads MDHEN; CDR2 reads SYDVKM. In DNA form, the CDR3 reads TGTGCCAGCAGTTTATTCGGCGGGGAGCTGTTTTTT. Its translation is CASSLFGGELFF.

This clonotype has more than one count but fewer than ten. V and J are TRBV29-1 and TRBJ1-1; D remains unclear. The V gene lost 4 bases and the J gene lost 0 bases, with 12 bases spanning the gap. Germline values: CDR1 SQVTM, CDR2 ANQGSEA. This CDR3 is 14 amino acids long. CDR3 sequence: CSVGNTKMNTEAFF. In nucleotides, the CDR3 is TGCAGCGTTGGTAACACCAAGATGAACACTGAAGCTTTCTTT.

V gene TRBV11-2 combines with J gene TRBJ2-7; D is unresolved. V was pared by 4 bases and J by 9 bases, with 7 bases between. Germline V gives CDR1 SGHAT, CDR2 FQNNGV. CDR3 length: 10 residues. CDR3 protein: CASSSGWQYF. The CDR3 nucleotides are TGTGCCAGCAGCTCCGGGTGGCAGTACTTC.

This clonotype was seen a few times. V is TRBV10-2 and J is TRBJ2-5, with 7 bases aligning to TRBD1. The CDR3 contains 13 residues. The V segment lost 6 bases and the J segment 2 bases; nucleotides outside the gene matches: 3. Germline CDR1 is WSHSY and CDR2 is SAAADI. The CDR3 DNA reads TGCGCCAGCAGCGGACAGGCTCAAGAGACCCAGTACTTC. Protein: CASSGQAQETQYF.

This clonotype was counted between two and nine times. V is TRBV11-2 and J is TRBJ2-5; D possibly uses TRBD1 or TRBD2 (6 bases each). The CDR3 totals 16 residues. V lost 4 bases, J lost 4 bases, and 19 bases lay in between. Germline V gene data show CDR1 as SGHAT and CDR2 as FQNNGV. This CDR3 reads CASSSRGRDRLETQYF. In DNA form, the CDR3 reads TGTGCCAGCAGCTCCCGGGGGCGGGATAGATTAGAGACCCAGTACTTC.

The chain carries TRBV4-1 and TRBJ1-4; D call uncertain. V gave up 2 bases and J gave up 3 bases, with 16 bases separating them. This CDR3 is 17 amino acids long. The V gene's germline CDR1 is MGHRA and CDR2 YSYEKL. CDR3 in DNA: TGCGCCAGCAGCCAACGCCCCGTACGTATGGCTAATGAAAAACTGTTTTTT. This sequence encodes CASSQRPVRMANEKLFF.

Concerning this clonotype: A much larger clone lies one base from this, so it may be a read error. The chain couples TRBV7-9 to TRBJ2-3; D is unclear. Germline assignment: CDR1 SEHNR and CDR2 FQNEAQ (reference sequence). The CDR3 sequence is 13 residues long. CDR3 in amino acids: CASCLLVGDTQYF. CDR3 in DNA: TGTGCCAGCTGCTTATTAGTGGGAGATACGCAGTATTTT.

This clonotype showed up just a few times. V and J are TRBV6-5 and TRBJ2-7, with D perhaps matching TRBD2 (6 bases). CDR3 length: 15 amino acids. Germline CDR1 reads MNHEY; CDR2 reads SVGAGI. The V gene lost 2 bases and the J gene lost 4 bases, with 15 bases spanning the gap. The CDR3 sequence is CASSYQAGLTYEQYF. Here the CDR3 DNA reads TGTGCCAGCAGTTACCAAGCGGGTCTCACGTACGAGCAGTACTTC.

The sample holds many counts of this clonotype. CDR3: CASSTKAGHTQYF. CDR3 DNA: TGTGCCAGCAGCACTAAGGCCGGGCATACGCAGTATTTT. The V gene is TRBV7-3, the J gene TRBJ2-3; D ambiguous. The CDR3 consists of 13 residues. The V and J ends lost 5 bases and 7 bases respectively, with 13 bases between them. The germline CDR1 and CDR2 sequences are SGHTA and FQGTGA. Variable domain in full (rest from reference TRBV7-3 and TRBJ2-3): GAGVSQTPSNKVTEKGKYVELRCDPISGHTALYWYRQSLGQGPEFLIYFQGTGAADDSGLPNDRFFAVRPEGSVSTLKIQRTERGDSAVYLCASSTKAGHTQYFGPGTRLTVL.

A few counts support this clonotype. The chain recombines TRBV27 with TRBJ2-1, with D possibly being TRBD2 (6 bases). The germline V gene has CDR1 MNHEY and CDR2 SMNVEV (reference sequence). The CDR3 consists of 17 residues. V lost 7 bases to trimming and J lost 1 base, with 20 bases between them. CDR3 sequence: CASTLNSAGRSYNEQFF. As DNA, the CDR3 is TGTGCCAGCACTCTAAACTCGGCGGGGAGGTCCTACAATGAGCAGTTCTTC.

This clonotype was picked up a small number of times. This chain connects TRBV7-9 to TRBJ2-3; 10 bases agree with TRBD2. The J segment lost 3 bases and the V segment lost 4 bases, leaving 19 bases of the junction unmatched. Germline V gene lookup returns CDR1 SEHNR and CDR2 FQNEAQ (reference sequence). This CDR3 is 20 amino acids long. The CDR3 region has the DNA TGTGCCAGCAGCTCAACAGGGGTGGCTAGCGGGAGCATGAGGACAGATACGCAGTATTTT. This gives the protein CASSSTGVASGSMRTDTQYF.

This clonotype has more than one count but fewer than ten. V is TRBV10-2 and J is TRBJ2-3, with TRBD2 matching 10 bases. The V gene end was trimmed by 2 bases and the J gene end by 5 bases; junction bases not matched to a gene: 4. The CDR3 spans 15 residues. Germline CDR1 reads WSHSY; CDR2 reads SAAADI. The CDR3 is CASSEQAGGGDTQYF. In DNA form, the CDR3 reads TGCGCCAGCAGTGAGCAAGCGGGAGGGGGAGATACGCAGTATTTT.

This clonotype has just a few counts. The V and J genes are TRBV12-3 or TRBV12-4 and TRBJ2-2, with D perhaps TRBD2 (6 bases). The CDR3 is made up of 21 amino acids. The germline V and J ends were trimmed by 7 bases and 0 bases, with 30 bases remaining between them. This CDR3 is CASNFKAYRWRGRTNTGELFF. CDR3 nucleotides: TGTGCCAGCAATTTTAAGGCTTACAGGTGGCGGGGCCGAACGAACACCGGGGAGCTGTTTTTT.

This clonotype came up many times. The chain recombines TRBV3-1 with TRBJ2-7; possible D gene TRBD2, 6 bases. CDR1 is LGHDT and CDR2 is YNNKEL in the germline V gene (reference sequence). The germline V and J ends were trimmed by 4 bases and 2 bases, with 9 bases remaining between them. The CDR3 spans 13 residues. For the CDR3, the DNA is TGTGCCAGCAGCCCCACGGGGGCCTACGAGCAGTACTTC. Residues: CASSPTGAYEQYF.

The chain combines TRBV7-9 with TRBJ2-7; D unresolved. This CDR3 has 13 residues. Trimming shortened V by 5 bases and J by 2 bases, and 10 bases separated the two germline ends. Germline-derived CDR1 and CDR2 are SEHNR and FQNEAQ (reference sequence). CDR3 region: CASSPSHTYEQYF. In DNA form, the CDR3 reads TGTGCCAGCAGCCCGAGCCATACCTACGAGCAGTACTTC. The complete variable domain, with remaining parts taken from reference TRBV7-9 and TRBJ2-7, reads DTGVSQNPRHKITKRGQNVTFRCDPISEHNRLYWYRQTLGQGPEFLTYFQNEAQLEKSRLLSDRFSAERPKGSFSTLEIQRTEQGDSAMYLCASSPSHTYEQYFGPGTRLTVT.